This TCR beta chain was observed in a study of PD-L1 blockade in urothelial cancer. Across the whole study: It was at 3 weeks (second dose) and 6 weeks after treatment start that blood was analyzed.

V lost 5 bases to trimming and J lost 1 base; unmatched junction nucleotides: 6. The germline V gene encodes CDR1 SGHRS and CDR2 YFSETQ. This CDR3 has 14 residues. The time point here: pretreatment peripheral blood. Patients yielded 1 to 8 samples each, pretreatment and on-treatment. The protocol was immunoSEQ multiplex PCR, while the TCRdb copy is restricted to in-frame clones and leaves out a portion. This table holds under 95,000 clones, 84% found once. This receptor was taken from a woman in her seventies with urothelial cancer. The rearrangement joins TRBV5-1 to TRBJ2-7; 7 nucleotides agree with TRBD1. The source was PBMCs, collected around atezolizumab (anti-PD-L1) treatment. CDR3 DNA: TGCGCCAGCAGACCGGGACAGATTTCCTACGAGCAGTACTTC. As protein: CASRPGQISYEQYF.